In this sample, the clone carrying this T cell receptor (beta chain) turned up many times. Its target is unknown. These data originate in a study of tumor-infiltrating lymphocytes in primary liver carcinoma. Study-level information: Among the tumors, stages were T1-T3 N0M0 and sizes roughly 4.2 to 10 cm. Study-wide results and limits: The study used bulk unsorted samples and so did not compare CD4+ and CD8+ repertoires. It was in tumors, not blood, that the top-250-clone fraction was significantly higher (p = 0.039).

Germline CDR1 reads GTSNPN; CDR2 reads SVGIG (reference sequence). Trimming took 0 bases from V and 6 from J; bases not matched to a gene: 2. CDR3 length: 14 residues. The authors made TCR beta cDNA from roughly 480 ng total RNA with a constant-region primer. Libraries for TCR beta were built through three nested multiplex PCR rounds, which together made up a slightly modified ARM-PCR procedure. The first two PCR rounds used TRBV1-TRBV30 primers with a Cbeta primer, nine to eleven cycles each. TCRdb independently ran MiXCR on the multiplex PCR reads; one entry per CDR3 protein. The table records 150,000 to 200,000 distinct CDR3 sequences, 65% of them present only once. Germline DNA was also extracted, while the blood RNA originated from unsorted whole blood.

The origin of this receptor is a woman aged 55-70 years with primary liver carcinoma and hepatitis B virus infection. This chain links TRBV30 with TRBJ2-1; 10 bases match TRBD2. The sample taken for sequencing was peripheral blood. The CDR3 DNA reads TGTGCCTGGAGTGTAGGGACTAGCGTCAATGAGCAGTTCTTC. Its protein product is CAWSVGTSVNEQFF.